Following are 12 T cell receptor beta chains from one sample sequenced in a study of Ad26.COV2.S vaccination and SARS-CoV-2 variants. Treatment in this sample: around 19 received Ad26.COV2.S at low or high dose, single or two shots; 5 received placebo; per-sample allocation not given. Vaccine and placebo recipients were sampled on day 63 after the first injection. Repertoires were generated with immunoSEQ multiplex PCR, while TCRdb's copy carries only in-frame clones and drops some. The table has approximately 480,000 clones, around 85% seen once; the top ten hold roughly 13%. The specimen comprised peripheral blood, sampled in a trial of Ad26.COV2.S vaccine versus placebo. These receptors all come from a person aged 18-60 years who received the Ad26.COV2.S COVID-19 vaccine or a placebo.

The chain carries TRBV5-5 and TRBJ2-1, with TRBD2 identical over 8 bases. The CDR3 totals 16 residues. In germline, CDR1 is SGHKS, CDR2 YYEKEE (reference sequence). Trimming removed 0 bases from V and 6 bases from J; junction bases left unmatched: 8. The CDR3: CASSLVTGGPVNEQFF. The CDR3 DNA reads as TGTGCCAGCAGCTTGGTTACGGGAGGGCCGGTCAATGAGCAGTTCTTC. Full variable domain (remainder filled in from reference TRBV5-5 and TRBJ2-1): DAGVTQSPTHLIKTRGQQVTLRCSPISGHKSVSWYQQVLGQGPQFIFQYYEKEERGRGNFPDRFSARQFPNYSSELNVNALLLGDSALYLCASSLVTGGPVNEQFFGPGTRLTVL.

This rearrangement joins TRBV28 to TRBJ1-3; 9 bases match TRBD1. The CDR3 has 17 amino acids. From germline, CDR1 is MDHEN and CDR2 SYDVKM. The J segment lost 0 bases and the V segment lost 8 bases, leaving 11 bases of the junction unmatched. The CDR3 DNA follows: TGTGCCAGCCAGGAGGGACAGGGACGCCTCTCTGGAAACACCATATATTTT. Protein: CASQEGQGRLSGNTIYF.

CDR3 bases: TGTGCCAGTAGTAGTGAACAGGGGTATGGCTACACCTTC. It encodes CASSSEQGYGYTF. V gene TRBV19 combines with J gene TRBJ1-2; 7 bases line up with TRBD1. The germline V gene has CDR1 LNHDA and CDR2 SQIVND (reference sequence). This CDR3 is built from 13 residues. After removal of 4 bases from V and 5 bases from J, the junction contained 4 bases not matched to a gene.

The gene calls are TRBV7-2 and TRBJ1-4; 8 bases match TRBD1. The CDR3 is made up of 16 amino acids. V shed 5 bases, J shed 0 bases, and the junction held 5 bases outside the gene matches. CDR1 and CDR2 (germline): SGHTA, FQGNSA. The CDR3 protein is CASSAGQVATNEKLFF. CDR3 bases: TGTGCCAGCAGCGCGGGACAGGTTGCAACTAATGAAAAACTGTTTTTT.

The chain is built from TRBV7-9 and TRBJ2-1, with TRBD2 identical over 15 bases. Germline values: CDR1 SEHNR, CDR2 FQNEAQ (reference sequence). With 4 bases clipped from V and 6 bases from J, the junction kept 1 base outside the gene matches. The CDR3 is made up of 15 amino acids. CDR3 coding DNA: TGTGCCAGCAGCTGGACTAGCGGGAGGGCCAATGAGCAGTTCTTC. It specifies CASSWTSGRANEQFF.

V is TRBV19 and J is TRBJ1-2; D gene unclear. CDR1 is LNHDA, CDR2 SQIVND, per germline (reference sequence). The CDR3 runs 14 residues. Trimming left V 5 bases short and J 8 bases short, with 18 bases between. CDR3 in amino acids: CASSPRRDSNGYTF. CDR3 nucleotide sequence: TGTGCCAGTAGTCCGCGGAGAGACTCGAACGGCTACACCTTC.

The chain carries TRBV28 and TRBJ2-7; possible D gene TRBD1, 6 bases. V lost 5 bases to trimming and J lost 9 bases, with 11 bases between them. The CDR3 totals 11 residues. Germline CDR1 and CDR2: MDHEN and SYDVKM. The CDR3 protein is CASSPLGAQYF. The CDR3 coding sequence is TGTGCCAGCAGTCCGTTGGGGGCGCAGTACTTC.

The rearrangement links TRBV28 to TRBJ1-5, with D tentatively TRBD1 (6 bases). The V and J ends lost 3 bases and 7 bases respectively, with 19 bases between them. The CDR3 runs 16 residues. Germline CDR1 is MDHEN and CDR2 is SYDVKM. CDR3 amino acids: CASSFSAQGSGQPQHF. The CDR3 DNA reads as TGTGCCAGCAGTTTTTCCGCACAGGGTTCAGGGCAGCCCCAGCATTTT.

The CDR3 nucleotides read TGTGCCACCAAGAGACAGGGGGGTTCACCCCTCCACTTT. Residues: CATKRQGGSPLHF. The gene calls are TRBV5-4 and TRBJ1-6; 9 nucleotides line up with TRBD1. The CDR3 extends over 13 amino acids. CDR1 and CDR2 (germline): SGHNT, YYREEE (reference sequence). Trimming removed 9 bases from V and 9 bases from J; junction bases left unmatched: 7. The variable domain in full, completed from reference TRBV5-4 and TRBJ1-6, reads ETGVTQSPTHLIKTRGQQVTLRCSSQSGHNTVSWYQQALGQGPQFIFQYYREEENGRGNFPPRFSGLQFPNYSSELNVNALELDDSALYLCATKRQGGSPLHFGNGTRLTVT.

The chain has TRBV6-1 and TRBJ1-3; D call uncertain. CDR1 and CDR2 (germline): MNHNS, SASEGT. There are 12 residues in the CDR3. Trimming removed 3 bases at V and 4 bases at J, with 4 bases between. The CDR3 loop is CASSERGNTIYF. In nucleotides, the CDR3 is TGTGCCAGCAGTGAGAGGGGAAACACCATATATTTT.

This chain joins TRBV7-2 and TRBJ1-2, with a tentative D call TRBD1 (6 bases). From germline, CDR1 is SGHTA and CDR2 FQGNSA. Between the trimmed V and J ends, which lost 5 bases and 8 bases, there was a span of 21 bases. CDR3 length: 15 amino acids. The CDR3 sequence is CASSPGGAGVYGYTF. The CDR3 bases are TGTGCCAGCAGCCCGGGTGGGGCAGGGGTCTACGGCTACACCTTC.

The chain joins TRBV20-1 to TRBJ2-7, with D possibly TRBD2 on 5 matching bases. CDR3 length: 12 residues. CDR1 and CDR2 (germline): DFQATT, SNEGSKA (reference sequence). Trimming took 4 bases from V and 5 from J, leaving 12 bases between them. CDR3 sequence reads: CSANEGAHEQYF. The CDR3 DNA sequence: TGCAGTGCTAATGAGGGTGCCCACGAGCAGTACTTC.